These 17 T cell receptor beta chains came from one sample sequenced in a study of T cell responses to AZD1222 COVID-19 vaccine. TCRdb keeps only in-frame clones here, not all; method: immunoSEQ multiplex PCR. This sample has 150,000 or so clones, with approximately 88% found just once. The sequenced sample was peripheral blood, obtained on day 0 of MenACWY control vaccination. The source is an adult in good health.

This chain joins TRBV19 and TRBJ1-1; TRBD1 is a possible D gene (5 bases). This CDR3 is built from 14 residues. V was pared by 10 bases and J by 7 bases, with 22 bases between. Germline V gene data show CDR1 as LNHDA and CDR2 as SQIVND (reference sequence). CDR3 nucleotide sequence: TGTGCCACTACAACTCGGGACGGATGGAATGAAGCTTTCTTT. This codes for CATTTRDGWNEAFF.

CDR3: CASSPDRTGLGGGYTF. The CDR3, as DNA: TGTGCCAGCTCACCAGACCGGACAGGCCTAGGAGGAGGCTACACCTTC. The chain has TRBV18 and TRBJ1-2; 7 bases are shared with TRBD1. V was pared by 2 bases and J by 8 bases, with 14 bases of the junction left unmatched. The CDR3 length is 16 residues. Germline assignment: CDR1 KGHSH and CDR2 LQKENI.

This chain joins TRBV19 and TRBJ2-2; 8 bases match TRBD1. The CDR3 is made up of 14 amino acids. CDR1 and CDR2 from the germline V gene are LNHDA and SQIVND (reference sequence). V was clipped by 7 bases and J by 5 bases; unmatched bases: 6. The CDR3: CASKQGARTGELFF. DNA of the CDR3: TGTGCCAGTAAGCAGGGGGCGCGTACCGGGGAGCTGTTTTTT. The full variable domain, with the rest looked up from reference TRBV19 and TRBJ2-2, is DGGITQSPKYLFRKEGQNVTLSCEQNLNHDAMYWYRQDPGQGLRLIYYSQIVNDFQKGDIAEGYSVSREKKESFPLTVTSAQKNPTAFYLCASKQGARTGELFFGEGSRLTVL.

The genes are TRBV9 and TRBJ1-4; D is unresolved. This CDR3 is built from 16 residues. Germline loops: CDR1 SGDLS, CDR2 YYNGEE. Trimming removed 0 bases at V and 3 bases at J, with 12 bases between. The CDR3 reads CASSVGGRAANEKLFF. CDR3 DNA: TGTGCCAGCAGCGTAGGCGGCCGCGCGGCTAATGAAAAACTGTTTTTT. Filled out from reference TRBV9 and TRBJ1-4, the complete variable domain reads DSGVTQTPKHLITATGQRVTLRCSPRSGDLSVYWYQQSLDQGLQFLIQYYNGEERAKGNILERFSAQQFPDLHSELNLSSLELGDSALYFCASSVGGRAANEKLFFGSGTQLSVL.

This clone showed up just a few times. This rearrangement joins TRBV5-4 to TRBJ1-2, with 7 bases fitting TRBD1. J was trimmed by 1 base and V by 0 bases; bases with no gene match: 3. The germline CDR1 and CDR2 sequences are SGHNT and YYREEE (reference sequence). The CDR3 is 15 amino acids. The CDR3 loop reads CASSLGRQGNYGYTF. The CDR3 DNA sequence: TGTGCCAGCAGCTTGGGACGACAGGGTAACTATGGCTACACCTTC.

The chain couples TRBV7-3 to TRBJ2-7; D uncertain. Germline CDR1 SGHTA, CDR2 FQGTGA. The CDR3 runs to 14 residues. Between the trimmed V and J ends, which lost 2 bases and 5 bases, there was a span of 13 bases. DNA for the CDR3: TGTGCCAGCAGCTTATCCGGGCAGGCTGACGAGCAGTACTTC. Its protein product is CASSLSGQADEQYF.

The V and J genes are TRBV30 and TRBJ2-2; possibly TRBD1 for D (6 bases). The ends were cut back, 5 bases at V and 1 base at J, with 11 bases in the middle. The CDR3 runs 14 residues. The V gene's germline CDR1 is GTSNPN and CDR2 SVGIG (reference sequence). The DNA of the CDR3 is TGTGCCTGGCGTAAGGGGGTGAACACCGGGGAGCTGTTTTTT. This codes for CAWRKGVNTGELFF.

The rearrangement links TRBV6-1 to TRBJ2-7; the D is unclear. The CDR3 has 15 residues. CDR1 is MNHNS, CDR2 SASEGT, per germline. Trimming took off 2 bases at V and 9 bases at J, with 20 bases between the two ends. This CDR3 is CASSERPLNFIRQYF. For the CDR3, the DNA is TGTGCCAGCAGTGAAAGGCCCCTCAACTTCATAAGGCAGTACTTC.

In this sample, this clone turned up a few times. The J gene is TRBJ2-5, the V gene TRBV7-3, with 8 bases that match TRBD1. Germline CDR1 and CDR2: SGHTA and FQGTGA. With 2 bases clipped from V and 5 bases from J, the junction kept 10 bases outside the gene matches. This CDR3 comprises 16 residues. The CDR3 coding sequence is TGTGCCAGCAGCTTACAGGGGGCAGGAGCCATGGAGACCCAGTACTTC. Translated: CASSLQGAGAMETQYF.

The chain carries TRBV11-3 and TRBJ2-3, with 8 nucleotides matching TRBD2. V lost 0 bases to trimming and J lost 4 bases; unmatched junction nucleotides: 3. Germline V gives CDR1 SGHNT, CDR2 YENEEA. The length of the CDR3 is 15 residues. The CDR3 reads CASSLEGTSPDTQYF. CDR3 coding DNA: TGTGCCAGCAGCTTAGAAGGGACTAGTCCAGATACGCAGTATTTT.

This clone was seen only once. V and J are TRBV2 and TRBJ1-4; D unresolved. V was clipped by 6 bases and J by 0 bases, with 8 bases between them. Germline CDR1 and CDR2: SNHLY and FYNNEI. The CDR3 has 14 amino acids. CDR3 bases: TGTGCCAGCAGCAAGACGTCAACTAATGAAAAACTGTTTTTT. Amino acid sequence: CASSKTSTNEKLFF.

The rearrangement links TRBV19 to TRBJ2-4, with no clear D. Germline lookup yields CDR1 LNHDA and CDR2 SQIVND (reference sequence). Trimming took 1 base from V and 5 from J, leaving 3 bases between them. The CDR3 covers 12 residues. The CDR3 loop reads CASSIGQNIQYF. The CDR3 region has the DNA TGTGCCAGTAGTATAGGACAAAACATTCAGTACTTC.

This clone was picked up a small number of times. The DNA for the CDR3 is TGCGCCAGCAGATGGGGACAGGGGAACACCGGGGAGCTGTTTTTT. Residues: CASRWGQGNTGELFF. This chain connects TRBV5-1 to TRBJ2-2, with 9 bases aligning to TRBD1. Germline CDR1 reads SGHRS; CDR2 reads YFSETQ. The CDR3 contains 15 residues. Trimming cost V 5 bases and J 1 base; bases outside gene matches: 3.

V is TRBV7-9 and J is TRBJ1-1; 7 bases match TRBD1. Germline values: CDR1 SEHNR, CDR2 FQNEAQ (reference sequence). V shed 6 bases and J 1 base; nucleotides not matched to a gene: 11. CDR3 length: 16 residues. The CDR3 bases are TGTGCCAGCAGGTCCATCTCCGGGACAGCGAACACTGAAGCTTTCTTT. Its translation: CASRSISGTANTEAFF.

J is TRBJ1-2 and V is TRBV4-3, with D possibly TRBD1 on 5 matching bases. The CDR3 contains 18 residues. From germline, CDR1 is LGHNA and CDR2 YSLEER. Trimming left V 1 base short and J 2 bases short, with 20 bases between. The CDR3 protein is CASSQVWFIVGQNYGYTF. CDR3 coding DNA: TGCGCCAGCAGCCAAGTTTGGTTTATTGTGGGGCAGAACTATGGCTACACCTTC.

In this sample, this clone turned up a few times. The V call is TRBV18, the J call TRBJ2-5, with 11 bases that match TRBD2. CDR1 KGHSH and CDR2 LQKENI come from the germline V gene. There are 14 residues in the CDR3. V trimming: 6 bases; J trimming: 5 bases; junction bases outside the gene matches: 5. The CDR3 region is CASSPTSGSETQYF. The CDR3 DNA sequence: TGTGCCAGCTCTCCCACTAGCGGGAGTGAGACCCAGTACTTC.

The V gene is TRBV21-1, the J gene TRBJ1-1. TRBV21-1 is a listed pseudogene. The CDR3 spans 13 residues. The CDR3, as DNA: TGTGCCAGCAGCGGCCAGAACGGCCTTGAAGCTTTCTTT. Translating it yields CASSGQNGLEAFF.